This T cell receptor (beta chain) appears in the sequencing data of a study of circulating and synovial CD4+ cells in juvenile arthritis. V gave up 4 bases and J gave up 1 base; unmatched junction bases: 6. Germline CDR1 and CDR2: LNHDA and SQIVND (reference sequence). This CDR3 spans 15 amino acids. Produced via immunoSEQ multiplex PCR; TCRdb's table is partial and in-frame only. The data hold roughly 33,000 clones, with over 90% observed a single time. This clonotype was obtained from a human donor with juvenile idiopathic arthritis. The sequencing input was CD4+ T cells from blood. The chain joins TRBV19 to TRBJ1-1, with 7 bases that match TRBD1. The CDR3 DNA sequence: TGTGCCAGTAGTAAGCAGGGGGTAGGGAACACTGAAGCTTTCTTT. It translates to CASSKQGVGNTEAFF.